The 10 T cell receptor beta chains in this list originate from one sample, sequenced in a study of vaccination effects on CD4 cells after COVID-19. TCRdb's table, derived via immunoSEQ multiplex PCR, lists solely in-frame clones and lacks some. The sample has 45,000 to 50,000 clones; approximately 70% are singletons. The antigens these receptors bind are not known. Researchers isolated CD4+ T cells once approximately eleven days of culture had elapsed. The sample was CD4+ T cells from PBMCs cultured without peptide, taken before COVID-19 vaccination. The receptors shown here come from a human donor who received a COVID-19 vaccine.

This clone showed up just a few times. The gene calls are TRBV7-8 and TRBJ1-6; TRBD1 is a possible D gene (5 bases). V was trimmed by 1 base and J by 11 bases, leaving 15 bases between them. The CDR3 runs to 15 residues. In germline, CDR1 is SGHVS, CDR2 FQNEAQ. The CDR3 bases are TGTGCCAGCAGCTTAGAAGTTGGGGGTAGGCCACCCCTCCACTTT. Amino acids: CASSLEVGGRPPLHF.

The V and J genes are TRBV28 and TRBJ1-5; TRBD1 aligns across 8 bases. The CDR3 has 18 residues. Looked up from germline, CDR1 is MDHEN and CDR2 is SYDVKM. J was trimmed by 6 bases and V by 7 bases; bases with no gene match: 20. The CDR3 region has the DNA TGTGCCAGCATCGGCCCCTCCACAGGGGGGATTTCTGGTCAGCCCCAGCATTTT. It specifies CASIGPSTGGISGQPQHF.

The chain joins TRBV2 to TRBJ1-2, with D unresolved. The CDR3 loop spans 14 amino acids. The germline gives CDR1 SNHLY, CDR2 FYNNEI. V gave up 6 bases and J gave up 3 bases, with 14 bases separating them. The CDR3 spells CASRTDLTDYGYTF. CDR3 in DNA: TGTGCCAGCAGGACCGACTTAACTGACTATGGCTACACCTTC.

V usage is TRBV6-6 and J usage is TRBJ1-5; D unresolved. Germline assignment: CDR1 MNHNY and CDR2 SVGAGI (reference sequence). There are 15 residues in the CDR3. Between the trimmed V and J ends, which lost 2 bases and 0 bases, there was a span of 8 bases. CDR3 in DNA: TGTGCCAGCAGTTACGGGCAGACTAGCAATCAGCCCCAGCATTTT. Residues: CASSYGQTSNQPQHF.

The chain is built from TRBV10-3 and TRBJ1-1, with D perhaps TRBD1 (6 bases). The V and J ends lost 4 bases and 5 bases respectively, with 17 bases between them. The CDR3 is made up of 15 amino acids. Germline V gives CDR1 ENHRY, CDR2 SYGVKD. CDR3 region: CAISGLDRGPTEAFF. In nucleotides, the CDR3 is TGTGCCATCAGTGGCCTGGACAGAGGGCCAACTGAAGCTTTCTTT.

This clone was counted only a few times. The chain carries TRBV2 and TRBJ2-7; TRBD1 aligns across 12 bases. Germline V lookup: CDR1 SNHLY, CDR2 FYNNEI. The V segment lost 8 bases and the J segment 3 bases; nucleotides outside the gene matches: 14. The CDR3 is made up of 17 amino acids. CDR3 sequence: CASGTGQGAAGGYEQYF. The DNA for the CDR3 is TGTGCCAGCGGGACGGGACAGGGGGCGGCCGGGGGCTACGAGCAGTACTTC.

This chain joins TRBV5-8 and TRBJ2-2; D is ambiguous. The CDR3 has 16 residues. V lost 0 bases, J lost 2 bases, and 11 bases lay in between. Germline V CDR1 and CDR2: SGHTS, YDEGEE. CDR3 loop: CASSLANGPNTGELFF. CDR3 DNA sequence: TGTGCCAGCAGCTTGGCCAACGGGCCAAACACCGGGGAGCTGTTTTTT. Complete variable domain (other parts from reference TRBV5-8 and TRBJ2-2): EAGVTQSPTHLIKTRGQQATLRCSPISGHTSVYWYQQALGLGLQFLLWYDEGEERNRGNFPPRFSGRQFPNYSSELNVNALELEDSALYLCASSLANGPNTGELFFGEGSRLTVL.

The genes are TRBV6-1 and TRBJ1-2; D gene ambiguous. Trimming shortened V by 0 bases and J by 1 base, and 12 bases separated the two germline ends. This CDR3 spans 16 amino acids. Looked up from germline, CDR1 is MNHNS and CDR2 is SASEGT. CDR3: CASSEASRRRNYGYTF. DNA of the CDR3: TGTGCCAGCAGTGAAGCAAGCCGGAGGCGTAACTATGGCTACACCTTC.

V gene TRBV12-3 or TRBV12-4 combines with J gene TRBJ2-7; D is unclear. V was cut by 3 bases and J by 0 bases, with 0 bases left in between. The CDR3 runs 11 residues. The CDR3 nucleotides are TGTGCCAGCAGTTTCTCCTACGAGCAGTACTTC. Its translation: CASSFSYEQYF.

The CDR3 reads CASSSPGSPQETQYF. DNA for the CDR3: TGTGCCAGCAGTTCCCCAGGGTCCCCCCAAGAGACCCAGTACTTC. V and J are TRBV6-5 and TRBJ2-5; possible D gene TRBD1, 5 bases. The CDR3 has 15 residues. The germline V gene has CDR1 MNHEY and CDR2 SVGAGI. Trimming took 4 bases from V and 1 from J, leaving 13 bases between them.